This T cell receptor beta chain came from a study of blood T cell repertoires in COVID-19. The wider study: Samples representing acute and convalescent COVID-19 were sourced from the United States, Italy and Spain. Nucleic acid was either cDNA or gDNA, and it came from T cells, B-cell-depleted T cells, or PBMCs.

Germline lookup yields CDR1 LGHNA and CDR2 YSLEER. Trimming removed 2 bases from V and 1 base from J; junction bases left unmatched: 2. The CDR3 is made up of 15 amino acids. Original handling: Reference gene primers were amplified, and this amplification served to estimate nucleated cell counts. Only in-frame clones appear in the TCRdb table, and some are missing; sequencing was by immunoSEQ multiplex PCR. That table supplies the V and J calls and clone size; D and trimming were determined from the DNA. This sample has over 200,000 clones, with about nine tenths found just once. This receptor was obtained from a woman between 55 and 75 years old with acute or convalescent COVID-19. J is TRBJ2-1 and V is TRBV4-3, with TRBD1 matching over 7 bases. The material sequenced was peripheral blood. In nucleotides, the CDR3 is TGCGCCAGCAGCCAAACGACAGGGTCCTACAATGAGCAGTTCTTC. Amino acid sequence: CASSQTTGSYNEQFF.